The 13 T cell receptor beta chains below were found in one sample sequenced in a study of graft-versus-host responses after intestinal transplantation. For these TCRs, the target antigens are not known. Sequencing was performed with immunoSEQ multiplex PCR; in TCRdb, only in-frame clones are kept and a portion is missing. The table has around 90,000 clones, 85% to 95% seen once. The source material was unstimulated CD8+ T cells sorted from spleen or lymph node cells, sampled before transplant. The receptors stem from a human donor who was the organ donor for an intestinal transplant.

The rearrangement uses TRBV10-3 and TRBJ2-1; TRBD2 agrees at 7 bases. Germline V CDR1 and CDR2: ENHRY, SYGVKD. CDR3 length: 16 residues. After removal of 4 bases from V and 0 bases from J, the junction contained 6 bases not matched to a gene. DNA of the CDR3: TGTGCCATCAGTGCCGGACTAGTCTCCTCCTACAATGAGCAGTTCTTC. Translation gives CAISAGLVSSYNEQFF.

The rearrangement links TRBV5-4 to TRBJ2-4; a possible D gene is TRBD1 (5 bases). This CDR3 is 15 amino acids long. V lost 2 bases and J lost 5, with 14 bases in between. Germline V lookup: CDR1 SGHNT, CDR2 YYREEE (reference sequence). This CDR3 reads CASSFRTKGQNIQYF. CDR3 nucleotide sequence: TGTGCCAGCAGCTTTCGTACTAAGGGGCAAAACATTCAGTACTTC. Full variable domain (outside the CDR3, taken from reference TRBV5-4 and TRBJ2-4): ETGVTQSPTHLIKTRGQQVTLRCSSQSGHNTVSWYQQALGQGPQFIFQYYREEENGRGNFPPRFSGLQFPNYSSELNVNALELDDSALYLCASSFRTKGQNIQYFGAGTRLSVL.

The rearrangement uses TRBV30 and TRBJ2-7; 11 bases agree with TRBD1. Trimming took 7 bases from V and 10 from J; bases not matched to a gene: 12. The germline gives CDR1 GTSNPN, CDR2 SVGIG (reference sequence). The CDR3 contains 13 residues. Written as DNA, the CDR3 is TGTGCCTCCCATGGGGGACAGGGGGATCCCCAGTACTTC. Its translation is CASHGGQGDPQYF.

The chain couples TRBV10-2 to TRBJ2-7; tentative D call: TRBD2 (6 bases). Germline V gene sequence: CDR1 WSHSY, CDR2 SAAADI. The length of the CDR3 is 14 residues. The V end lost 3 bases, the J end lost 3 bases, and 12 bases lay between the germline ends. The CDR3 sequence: CASSDSGKNYEQYF. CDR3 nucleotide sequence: TGCGCCAGCAGTGATAGCGGTAAAAACTACGAGCAGTACTTC.

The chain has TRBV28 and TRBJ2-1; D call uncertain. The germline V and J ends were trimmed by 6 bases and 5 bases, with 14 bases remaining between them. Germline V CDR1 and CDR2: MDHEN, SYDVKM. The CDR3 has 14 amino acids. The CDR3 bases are TGTGCCAGCAGCAGACACAAATTTAACAATGAGCAGTTCTTC. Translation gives CASSRHKFNNEQFF.

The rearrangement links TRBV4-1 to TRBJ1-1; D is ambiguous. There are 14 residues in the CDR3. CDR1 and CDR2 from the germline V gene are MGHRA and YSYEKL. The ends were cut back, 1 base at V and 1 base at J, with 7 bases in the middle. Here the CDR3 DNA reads TGCGCCAGCAGCCAAGGTCGAGGGAACACTGAAGCTTTCTTT. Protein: CASSQGRGNTEAFF.

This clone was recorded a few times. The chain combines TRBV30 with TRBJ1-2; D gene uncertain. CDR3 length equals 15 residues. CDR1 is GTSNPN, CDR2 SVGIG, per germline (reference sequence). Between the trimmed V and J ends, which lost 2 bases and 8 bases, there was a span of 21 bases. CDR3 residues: CAWSPNFGEIYGYTF. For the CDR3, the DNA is TGTGCCTGGAGTCCAAACTTCGGGGAAATCTACGGCTACACCTTC. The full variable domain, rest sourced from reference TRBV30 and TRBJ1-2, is SQTIHQWPATLVQPVGSPLSLECTVEGTSNPNLYWYRQAAGRGLQLLFYSVGIGQISSEVPQNLSASRPQDRQFILSSKKLLLSDSGFYLCAWSPNFGEIYGYTFGSGTRLTVV.

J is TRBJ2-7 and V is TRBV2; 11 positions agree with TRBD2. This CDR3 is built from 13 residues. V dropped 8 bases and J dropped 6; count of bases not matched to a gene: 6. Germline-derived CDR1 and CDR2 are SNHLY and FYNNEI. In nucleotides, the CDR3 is TGTGCCAGCTGGACTAGCGGGCGCTCCGAGCAGTACTTC. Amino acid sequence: CASWTSGRSEQYF. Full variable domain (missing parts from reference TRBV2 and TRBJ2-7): EPEVTQTPSHQVTQMGQEVILRCVPISNHLYFYWYRQILGQKVEFLVSFYNNEISEKSEIFDDQFSVERPDGSNFTLKIRSTKLEDSAMYFCASWTSGRSEQYFGPGTRLTVT.

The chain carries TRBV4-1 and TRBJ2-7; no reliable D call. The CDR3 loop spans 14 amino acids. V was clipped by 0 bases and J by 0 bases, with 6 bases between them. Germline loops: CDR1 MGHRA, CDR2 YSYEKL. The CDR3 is CASSQEDISYEQYF. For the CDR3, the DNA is TGCGCCAGCAGCCAAGAAGACATCTCCTACGAGCAGTACTTC.

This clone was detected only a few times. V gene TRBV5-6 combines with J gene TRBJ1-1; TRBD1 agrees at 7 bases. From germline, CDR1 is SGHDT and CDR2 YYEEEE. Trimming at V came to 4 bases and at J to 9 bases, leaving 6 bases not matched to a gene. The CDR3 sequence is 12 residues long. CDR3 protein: CASSLGTVKAFF. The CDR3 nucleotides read TGTGCCAGCAGCCTCGGGACAGTTAAAGCTTTCTTT.

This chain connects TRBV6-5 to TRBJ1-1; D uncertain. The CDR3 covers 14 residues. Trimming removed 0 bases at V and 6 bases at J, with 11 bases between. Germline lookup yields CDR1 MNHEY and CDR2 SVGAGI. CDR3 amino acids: CASSYSGEVAEAFF. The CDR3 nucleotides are TGTGCCAGCAGTTACTCCGGGGAGGTCGCTGAAGCTTTCTTT.

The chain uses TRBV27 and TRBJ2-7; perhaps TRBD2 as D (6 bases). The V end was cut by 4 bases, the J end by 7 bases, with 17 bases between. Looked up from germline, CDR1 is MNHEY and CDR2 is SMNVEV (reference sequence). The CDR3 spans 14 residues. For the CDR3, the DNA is TGTGCCAGCAGTTCGGGGGAGACTGCGTTTGAGCAGTACTTC. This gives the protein CASSSGETAFEQYF.

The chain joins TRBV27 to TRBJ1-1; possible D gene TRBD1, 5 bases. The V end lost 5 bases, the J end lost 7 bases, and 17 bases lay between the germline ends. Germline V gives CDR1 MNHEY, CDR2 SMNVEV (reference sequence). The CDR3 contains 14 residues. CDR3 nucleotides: TGTGCCAGCAGTCAGACTTGGGGGGGGGATGAAGCTTTCTTT. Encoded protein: CASSQTWGGDEAFF.